The clone carrying this TCR beta chain was recorded once. This record comes from a study of somatic mutations in cytotoxic T cells in rheumatoid arthritis. Clones were read by immunoSEQ multiplex PCR, and TCRdb kept only the in-frame ones, dropping some. The data contain roughly 4,200 clones, 80% to 90% of them singletons. The trim removed 8 bases at V and 6 bases at J, leaving 8 bases unmatched. The CDR3 length is 13 residues. From germline, CDR1 is MNHNS and CDR2 SASEGT. This chain connects TRBV6-1 to TRBJ2-7; TRBD1 agrees at 9 bases. Sequenced sample: CD8+ T cells sorted from blood. The origin of this receptor is a woman aged 70 to 79 with rheumatoid arthritis. CDR3 nucleotides: TGTGCCAGCTCTAATAGACAGGGGGGCGAGCAGTACTTC. Protein sequence: CASSNRQGGEQYF.